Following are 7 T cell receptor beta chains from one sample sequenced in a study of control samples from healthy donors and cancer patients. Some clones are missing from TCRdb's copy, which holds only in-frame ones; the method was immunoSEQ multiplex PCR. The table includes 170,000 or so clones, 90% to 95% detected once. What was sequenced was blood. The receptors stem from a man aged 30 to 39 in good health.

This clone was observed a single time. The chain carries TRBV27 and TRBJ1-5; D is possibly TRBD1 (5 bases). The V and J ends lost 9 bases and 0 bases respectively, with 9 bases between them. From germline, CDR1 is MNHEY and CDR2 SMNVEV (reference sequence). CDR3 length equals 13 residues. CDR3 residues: CASRDSSNQPQHF. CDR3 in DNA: TGTGCCAGTAGGGACTCTAGCAATCAGCCCCAGCATTTT.

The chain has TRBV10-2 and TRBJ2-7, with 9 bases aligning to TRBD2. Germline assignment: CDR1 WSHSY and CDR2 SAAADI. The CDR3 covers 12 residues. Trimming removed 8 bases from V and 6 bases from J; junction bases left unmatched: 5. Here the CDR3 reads CASGGLASEQYF. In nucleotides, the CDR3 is TGCGCCAGCGGGGGACTAGCATCCGAGCAGTACTTC.

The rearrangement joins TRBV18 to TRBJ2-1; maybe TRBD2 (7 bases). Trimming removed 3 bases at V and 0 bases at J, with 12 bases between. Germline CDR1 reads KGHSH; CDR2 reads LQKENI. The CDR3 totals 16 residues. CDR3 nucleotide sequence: TGTGCCAGCTCACCTGGGGGGGGCAGCTCCTACAATGAGCAGTTCTTC. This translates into CASSPGGGSSYNEQFF.

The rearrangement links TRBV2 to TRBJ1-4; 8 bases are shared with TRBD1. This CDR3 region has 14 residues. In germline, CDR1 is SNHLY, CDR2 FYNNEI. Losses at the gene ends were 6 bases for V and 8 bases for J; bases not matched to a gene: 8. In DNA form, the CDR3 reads TGTGCCAGCAGATCGGACAGGGTGGGAGAAAAACTGTTTTTT. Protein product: CASRSDRVGEKLFF.

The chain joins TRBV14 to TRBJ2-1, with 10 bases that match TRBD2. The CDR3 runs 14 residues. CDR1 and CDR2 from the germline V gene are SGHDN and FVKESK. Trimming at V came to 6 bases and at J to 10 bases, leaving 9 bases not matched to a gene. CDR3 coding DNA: TGTGCCAGCAGGGGCACCGGGACTAGCGTAGAGCAGTTCTTC. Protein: CASRGTGTSVEQFF.

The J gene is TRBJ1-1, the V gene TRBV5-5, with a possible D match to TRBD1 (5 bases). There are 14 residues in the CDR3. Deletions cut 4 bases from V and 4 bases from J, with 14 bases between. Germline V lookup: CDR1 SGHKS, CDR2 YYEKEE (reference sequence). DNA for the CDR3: TGTGCCAGCAGCCGGGACCCAGGATCCACTGAAGCTTTCTTT. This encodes CASSRDPGSTEAFF. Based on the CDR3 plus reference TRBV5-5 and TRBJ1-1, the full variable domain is DAGVTQSPTHLIKTRGQQVTLRCSPISGHKSVSWYQQVLGQGPQFIFQYYEKEERGRGNFPDRFSARQFPNYSSELNVNALLLGDSALYLCASSRDPGSTEAFFGQGTRLTVV.

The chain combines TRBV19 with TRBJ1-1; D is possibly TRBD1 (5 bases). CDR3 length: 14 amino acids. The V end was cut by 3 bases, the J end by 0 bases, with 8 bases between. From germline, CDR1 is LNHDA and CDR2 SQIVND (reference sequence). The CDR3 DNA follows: TGTGCCAGTAGTATCGGGGACCTGAACACTGAAGCTTTCTTT. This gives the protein CASSIGDLNTEAFF.